This TCR beta chain is drawn from a study of blood T cell repertoires in COVID-19. This CDR3 spans 15 amino acids. Trimming removed 3 bases at V and 1 base at J, with 12 bases between. Germline-derived CDR1 and CDR2 are MNHEY and SMNVEV (reference sequence). Only in-frame clones appear in the TCRdb table, and some are missing; sequencing was by immunoSEQ multiplex PCR. The data show 200,000 to 300,000 clones, with approximately 81% seen just once and 4% to 5% held by the top ten. The sequence was obtained from a man aged 55 to 70 with acute or convalescent COVID-19. The sequenced material came from peripheral blood. The rearrangement joins TRBV27 to TRBJ1-1; no clear D. In nucleotides, the CDR3 is TGTGCCAGCAGTTTCAGCGAGGCGGCGAACACTGAAGCTTTCTTT. It specifies CASSFSEAANTEAFF.